This T cell receptor (beta chain) was observed in a study of identifying expanded T cells in peripheral blood. The table lists this clone with a few counts. Its antigen is unknown. Healthy donors had no documented immune events, such as infections, while sampled. The CDR3 totals 13 residues. With 0 bases removed from V and 6 bases from J, the gap between germline ends came to 6 bases. The germline V gene has CDR1 MNHNY and CDR2 SVGAGI (reference sequence). TCRdb's table, derived via immunoSEQ multiplex PCR, lists solely in-frame clones and lacks some. Of about 82,000 clones in the sample, approximately 90% are singletons; the top ten hold 7% to 8.5%. Study-level findings and limits: Roughly two-week clone count variance significantly increased as total template count grew. About 1.3 clones differed between technical replicates, versus around 15 and 19 over time.

This receptor was identified in a person aged 18-69 years in good health. The chain recombines TRBV6-6 with TRBJ1-5, with no clear D. The specimen was blood. CDR3 region: CASSYSGSQPQHF. The CDR3, as DNA: TGTGCCAGCAGTTACTCAGGAAGTCAGCCCCAGCATTTT.